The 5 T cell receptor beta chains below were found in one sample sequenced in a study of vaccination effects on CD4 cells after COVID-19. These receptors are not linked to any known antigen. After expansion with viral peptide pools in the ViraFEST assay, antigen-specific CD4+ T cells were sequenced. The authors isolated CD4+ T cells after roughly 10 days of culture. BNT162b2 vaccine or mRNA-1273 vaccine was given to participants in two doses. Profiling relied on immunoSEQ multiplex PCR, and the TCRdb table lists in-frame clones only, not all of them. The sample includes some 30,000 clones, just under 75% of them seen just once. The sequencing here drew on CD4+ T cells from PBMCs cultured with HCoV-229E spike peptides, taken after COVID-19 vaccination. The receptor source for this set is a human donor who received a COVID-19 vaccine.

The CDR3 DNA is TGTGCCAGCACCGTGACAGGGCGGGCGGACACCATATATTTT. This sequence encodes CASTVTGRADTIYF. This rearrangement joins TRBV18 to TRBJ1-3; 7 nucleotides agree with TRBD1. Looked up from germline, CDR1 is KGHSH and CDR2 is LQKENI. CDR3 size: 14 residues. J was trimmed by 8 bases and V by 8 bases; bases with no gene match: 12.

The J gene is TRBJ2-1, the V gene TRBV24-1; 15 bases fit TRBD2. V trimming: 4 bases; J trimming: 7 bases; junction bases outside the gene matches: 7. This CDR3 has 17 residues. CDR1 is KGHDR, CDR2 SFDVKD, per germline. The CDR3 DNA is TGTGCCACCAGTGACTCCGGGACTAGCGGGAGGATTAATGAGCAGTTCTTC. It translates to CATSDSGTSGRINEQFF.

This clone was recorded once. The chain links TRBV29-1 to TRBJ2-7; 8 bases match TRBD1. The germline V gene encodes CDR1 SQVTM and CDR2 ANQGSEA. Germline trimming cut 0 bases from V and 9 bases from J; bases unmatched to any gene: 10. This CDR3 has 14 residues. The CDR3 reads CSVEDGTGLPRQYF. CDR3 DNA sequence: TGCAGCGTTGAAGACGGGACAGGCCTTCCTCGGCAGTACTTC.

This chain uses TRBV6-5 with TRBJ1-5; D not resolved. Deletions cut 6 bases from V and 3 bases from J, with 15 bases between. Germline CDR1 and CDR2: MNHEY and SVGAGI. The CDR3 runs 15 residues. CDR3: CASRRVAMVNQPQHF. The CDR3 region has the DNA TGTGCCAGCAGGAGGGTGGCGATGGTCAATCAGCCCCAGCATTTT.

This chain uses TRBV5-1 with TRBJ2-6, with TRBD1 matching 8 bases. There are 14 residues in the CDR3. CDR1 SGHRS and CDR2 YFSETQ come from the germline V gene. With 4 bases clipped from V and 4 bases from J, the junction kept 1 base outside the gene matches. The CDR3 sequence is CASSRTGGANVLTF. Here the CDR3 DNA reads TGCGCCAGCAGCCGGACAGGGGGGGCCAACGTCCTGACTTTC.